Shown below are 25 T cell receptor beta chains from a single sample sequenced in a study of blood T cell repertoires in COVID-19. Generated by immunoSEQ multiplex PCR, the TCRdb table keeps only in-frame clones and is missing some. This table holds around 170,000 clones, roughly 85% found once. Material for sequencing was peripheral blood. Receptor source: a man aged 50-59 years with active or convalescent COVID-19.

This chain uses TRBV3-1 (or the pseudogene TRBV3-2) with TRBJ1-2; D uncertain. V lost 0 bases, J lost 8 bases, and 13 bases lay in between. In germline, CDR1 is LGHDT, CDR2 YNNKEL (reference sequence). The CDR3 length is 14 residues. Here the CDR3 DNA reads TGTGCCAGCAGCCAAGATGAAGCCAATCGCGGCTACACCTTC. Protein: CASSQDEANRGYTF.

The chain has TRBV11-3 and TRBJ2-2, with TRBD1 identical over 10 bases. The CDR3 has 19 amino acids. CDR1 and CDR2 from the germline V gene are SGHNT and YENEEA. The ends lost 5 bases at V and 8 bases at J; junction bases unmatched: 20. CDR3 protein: CASSLGTGARTPLGGELFF. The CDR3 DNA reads TGTGCCAGCAGCCTAGGGACAGGGGCGCGAACTCCTTTGGGAGGGGAGCTGTTTTTT.

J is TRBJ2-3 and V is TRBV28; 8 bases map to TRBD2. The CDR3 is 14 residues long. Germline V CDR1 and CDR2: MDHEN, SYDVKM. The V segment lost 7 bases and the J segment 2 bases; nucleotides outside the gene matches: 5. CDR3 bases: TGTGCCAGCATTACGGGGGGGCACACAGATACGCAGTATTTT. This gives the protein CASITGGHTDTQYF. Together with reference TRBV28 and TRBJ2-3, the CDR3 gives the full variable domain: DVKVTQSSRYLVKRTGEKVFLECVQDMDHENMFWYRQDPGLGLRLIYFSYDVKMKEKGDIPEGYSVSREKKERFSLILESASTNQTSMYLCASITGGHTDTQYFGPGTRLTVL.

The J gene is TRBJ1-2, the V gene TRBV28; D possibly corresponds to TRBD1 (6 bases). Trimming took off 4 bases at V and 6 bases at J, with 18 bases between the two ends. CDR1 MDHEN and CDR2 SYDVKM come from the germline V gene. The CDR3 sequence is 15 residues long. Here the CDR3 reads CASSSSEARGDGYTF. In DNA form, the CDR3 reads TGTGCCAGCAGTTCCTCGGAGGCCAGGGGAGATGGCTACACCTTC.

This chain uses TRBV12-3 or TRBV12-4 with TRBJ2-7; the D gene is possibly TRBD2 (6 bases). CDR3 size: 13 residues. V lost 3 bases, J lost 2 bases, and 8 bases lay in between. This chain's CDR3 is CASSLGGPYEQYF. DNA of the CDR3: TGTGCCAGCAGTTTGGGGGGACCCTACGAGCAGTACTTC.

DNA for the CDR3: TGTGCCAGCAGTTTCAACGGGGAGACCCAGTACTTC. It codes for CASSFNGETQYF. This sequence joins TRBV28 and TRBJ2-5; D unresolved. Germline lookup yields CDR1 MDHEN and CDR2 SYDVKM. The V end was cut by 3 bases, the J end by 5 bases, with 7 bases between. The CDR3 spans 12 residues.

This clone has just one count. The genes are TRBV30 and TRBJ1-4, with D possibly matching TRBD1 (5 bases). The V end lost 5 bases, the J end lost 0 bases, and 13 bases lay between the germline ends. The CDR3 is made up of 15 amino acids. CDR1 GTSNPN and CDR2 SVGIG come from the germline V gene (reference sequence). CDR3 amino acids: CAWQRGVATNEKLFF. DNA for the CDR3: TGTGCCTGGCAACGGGGGGTAGCAACTAATGAAAAACTGTTTTTT.

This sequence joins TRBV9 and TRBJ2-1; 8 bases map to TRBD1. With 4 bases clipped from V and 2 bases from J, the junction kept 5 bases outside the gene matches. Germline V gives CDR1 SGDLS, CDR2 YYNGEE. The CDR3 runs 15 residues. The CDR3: CASSTGQGAYNEQFF. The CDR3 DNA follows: TGTGCCAGCAGCACAGGACAGGGTGCCTACAATGAGCAGTTCTTC.

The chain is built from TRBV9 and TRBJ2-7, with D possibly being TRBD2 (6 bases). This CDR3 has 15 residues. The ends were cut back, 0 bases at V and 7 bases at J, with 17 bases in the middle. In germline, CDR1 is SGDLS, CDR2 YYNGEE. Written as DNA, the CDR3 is TGTGCCAGCAGCGTAGCTGCGGGATCCTTCGAGGAGCAGTACTTC. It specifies CASSVAAGSFEEQYF. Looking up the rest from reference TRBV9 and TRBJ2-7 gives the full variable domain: DSGVTQTPKHLITATGQRVTLRCSPRSGDLSVYWYQQSLDQGLQFLIQYYNGEERAKGNILERFSAQQFPDLHSELNLSSLELGDSALYFCASSVAAGSFEEQYFGPGTRLTVT.

CDR3 nucleotides: TGTGCCAGCAGTTACACCCCTAGCTCCTATAATTCACCCCTCCACTTT. Translated, it gives CASSYTPSSYNSPLHF. The chain joins TRBV6-5 to TRBJ1-6, with unresolved D. V shed 2 bases and J shed 0 bases, with 8 bases lying between them. The CDR3 extends over 16 amino acids. CDR1 MNHEY and CDR2 SVGAGI come from the germline V gene.

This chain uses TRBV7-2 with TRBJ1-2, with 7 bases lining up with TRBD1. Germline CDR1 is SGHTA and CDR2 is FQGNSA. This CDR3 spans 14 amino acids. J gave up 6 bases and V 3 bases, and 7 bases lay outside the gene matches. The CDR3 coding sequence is TGTGCCAGCAGCTTCTACACAGGGGAGGATGGCTACACCTTC. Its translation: CASSFYTGEDGYTF. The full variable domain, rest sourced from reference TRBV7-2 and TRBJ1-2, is GAGVSQSPSNKVTEKGKDVELRCDPISGHTALYWYRQSLGQGLEFLIYFQGNSAPDKSGLPSDRFSAERTGGSVSTLTIQRTQQEDSAVYLCASSFYTGEDGYTFGSGTRLTVV.

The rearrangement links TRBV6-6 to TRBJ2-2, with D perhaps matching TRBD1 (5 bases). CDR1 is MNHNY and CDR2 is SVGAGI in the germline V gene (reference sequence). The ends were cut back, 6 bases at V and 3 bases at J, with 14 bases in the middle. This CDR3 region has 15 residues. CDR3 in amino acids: CASSYQGSYTGELFF. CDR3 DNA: TGTGCCAGCAGCTACCAGGGTTCGTACACCGGGGAGCTGTTTTTT.

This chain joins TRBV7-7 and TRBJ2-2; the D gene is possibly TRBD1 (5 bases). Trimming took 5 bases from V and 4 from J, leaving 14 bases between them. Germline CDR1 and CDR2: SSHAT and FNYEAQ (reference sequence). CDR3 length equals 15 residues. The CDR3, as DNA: TGTGCCAGCAGCCTCCGTACAGGCCTCACCGGGGAGCTGTTTTTT. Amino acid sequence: CASSLRTGLTGELFF.

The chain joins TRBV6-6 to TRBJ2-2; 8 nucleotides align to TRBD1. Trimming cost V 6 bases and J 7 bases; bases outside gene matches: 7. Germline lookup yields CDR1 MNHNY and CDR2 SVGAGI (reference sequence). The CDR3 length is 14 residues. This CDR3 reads CASRETGEVGELFF. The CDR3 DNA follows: TGTGCCAGCAGAGAGACAGGGGAGGTCGGGGAGCTGTTTTTT.

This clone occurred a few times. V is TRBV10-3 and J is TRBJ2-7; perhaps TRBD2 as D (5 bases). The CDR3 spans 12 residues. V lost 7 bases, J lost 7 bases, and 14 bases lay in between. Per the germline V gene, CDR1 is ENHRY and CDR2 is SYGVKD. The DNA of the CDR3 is TGTGCCATCATCCGGGGTGATGGGGAGCAGTACTTC. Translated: CAIIRGDGEQYF.

The CDR3 sequence: CASSQVVATNYGYTF. The CDR3 DNA sequence: TGCGCCAGCAGCCAAGTGGTGGCAACGAACTATGGCTACACCTTC. This chain uses TRBV4-3 with TRBJ1-2; D not certain. The CDR3 has 15 amino acids. The germline gives CDR1 LGHNA, CDR2 YSLEER. V lost 1 base to trimming and J lost 2 bases, with 11 bases between them.

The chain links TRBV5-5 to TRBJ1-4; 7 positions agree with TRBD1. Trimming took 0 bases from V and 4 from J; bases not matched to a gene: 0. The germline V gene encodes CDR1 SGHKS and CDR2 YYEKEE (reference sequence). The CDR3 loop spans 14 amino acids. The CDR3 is CASSLGQGNEKLFF. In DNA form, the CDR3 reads TGTGCCAGCAGCTTGGGACAGGGTAATGAAAAACTGTTTTTT.

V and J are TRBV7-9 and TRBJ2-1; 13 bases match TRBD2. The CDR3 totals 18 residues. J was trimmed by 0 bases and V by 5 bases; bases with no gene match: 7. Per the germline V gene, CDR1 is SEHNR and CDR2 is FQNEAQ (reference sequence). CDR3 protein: CASSTGLAGLRSYNEQFF. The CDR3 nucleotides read TGTGCCAGCAGCACGGGACTAGCGGGACTTCGCTCCTACAATGAGCAGTTCTTC.

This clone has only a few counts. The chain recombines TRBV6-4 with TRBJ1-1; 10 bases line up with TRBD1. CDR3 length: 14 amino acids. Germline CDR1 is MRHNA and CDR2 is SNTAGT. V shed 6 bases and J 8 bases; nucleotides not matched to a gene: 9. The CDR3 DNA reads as TGTGCCAGCAGCCCAGACAGGGGGCGTGGGGAAGCTTTCTTT. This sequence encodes CASSPDRGRGEAFF.

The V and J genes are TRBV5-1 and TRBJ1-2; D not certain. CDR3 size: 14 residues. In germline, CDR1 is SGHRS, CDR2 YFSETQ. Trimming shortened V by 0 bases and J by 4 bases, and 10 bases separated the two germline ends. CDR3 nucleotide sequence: TGCGCCAGCAGCTTGGCCGAGGGTATCTATGGCTACACCTTC. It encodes CASSLAEGIYGYTF.

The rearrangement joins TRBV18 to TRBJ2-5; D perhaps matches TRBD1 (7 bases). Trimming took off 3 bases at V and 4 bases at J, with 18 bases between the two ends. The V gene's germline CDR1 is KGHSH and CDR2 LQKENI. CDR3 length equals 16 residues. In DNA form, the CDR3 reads TGTGCCAGCTCACCCGGCGGCAGGGGGGTTCGAGAGACCCAGTACTTC. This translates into CASSPGGRGVRETQYF.

In nucleotides, the CDR3 is TGTGCCAGCAGTTGGCGGGAGGGCACCGGGGAGCTGTTTTTT. Its translation: CASSWREGTGELFF. V usage is TRBV6-2 or TRBV6-3 and J usage is TRBJ2-2, with 9 bases matching TRBD2. V was pared by 4 bases and J by 4 bases, with 1 base of the junction left unmatched. Germline V gene sequence: CDR1 MNHEY, CDR2 SVGEGT. This CDR3 contains 14 residues.

The CDR3 sequence is CASSGRYSSLEQFF. DNA for the CDR3: TGTGCCAGCAGTGGGAGGTATTCGTCACTTGAGCAGTTCTTC. This rearrangement joins TRBV25-1 to TRBJ2-1; D may be TRBD2 (5 bases). The CDR3 is 14 residues long. V dropped 4 bases and J dropped 9 bases, with 16 bases sitting between them. Germline V CDR1 and CDR2: MGHDK, SYGVNS.

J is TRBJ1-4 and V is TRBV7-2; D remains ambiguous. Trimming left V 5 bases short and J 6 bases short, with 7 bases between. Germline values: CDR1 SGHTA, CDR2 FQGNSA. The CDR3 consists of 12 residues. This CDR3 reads CTSSRGDEKLFF. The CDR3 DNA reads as TGTACCAGCAGCCGGGGAGATGAAAAACTGTTTTTT.

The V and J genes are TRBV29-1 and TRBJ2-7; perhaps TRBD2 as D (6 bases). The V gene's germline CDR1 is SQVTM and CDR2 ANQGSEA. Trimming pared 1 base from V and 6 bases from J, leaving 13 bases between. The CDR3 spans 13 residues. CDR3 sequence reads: CSVEGGVIGEQYF. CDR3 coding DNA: TGCAGCGTTGAAGGGGGGGTTATCGGCGAGCAGTACTTC.